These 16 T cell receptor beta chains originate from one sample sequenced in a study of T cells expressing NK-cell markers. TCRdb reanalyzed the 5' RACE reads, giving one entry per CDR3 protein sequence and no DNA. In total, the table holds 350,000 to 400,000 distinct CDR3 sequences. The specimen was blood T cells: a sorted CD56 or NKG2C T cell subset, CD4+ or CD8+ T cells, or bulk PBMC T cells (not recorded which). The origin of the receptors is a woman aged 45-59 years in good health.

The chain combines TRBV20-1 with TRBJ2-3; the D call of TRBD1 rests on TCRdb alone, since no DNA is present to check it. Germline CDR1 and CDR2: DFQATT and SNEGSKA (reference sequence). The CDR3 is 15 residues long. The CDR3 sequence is CSARDPGLASDTQYF.

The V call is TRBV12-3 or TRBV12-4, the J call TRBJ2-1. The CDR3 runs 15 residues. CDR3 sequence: CASSLDLQTYNEQFF.

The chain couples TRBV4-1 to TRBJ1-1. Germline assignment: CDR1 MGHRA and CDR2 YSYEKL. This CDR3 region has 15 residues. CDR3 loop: CASSQEGSLNTEAFF.

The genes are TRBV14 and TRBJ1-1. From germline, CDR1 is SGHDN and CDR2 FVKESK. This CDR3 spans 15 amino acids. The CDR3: CASSQVNRMNTEAFF.

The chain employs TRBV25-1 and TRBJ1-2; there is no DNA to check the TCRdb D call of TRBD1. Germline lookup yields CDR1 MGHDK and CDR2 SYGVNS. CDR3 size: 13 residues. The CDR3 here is CASSPGQYYGYTF.

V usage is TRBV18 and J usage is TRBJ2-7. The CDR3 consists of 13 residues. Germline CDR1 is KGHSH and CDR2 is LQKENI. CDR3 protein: CASSPPSQVEQYF. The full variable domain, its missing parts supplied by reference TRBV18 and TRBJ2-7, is NAGVMQNPRHLVRRRGQEARLRCSPMKGHSHVYWYRQLPEEGLKFMVYLQKENIIDESGMPKERFSAEFPKEGPSILRIQQVVRGDSAAYFCASSPPSQVEQYFGPGTRLTVT.

The CDR3 loop reads CASSSTLDRDAQRTQYF. The genes are TRBV7-9 and TRBJ2-5; TCRdb proposes TRBD1, but this gene call is untestable without DNA. Germline CDR1 reads SEHNR; CDR2 reads FQNEAQ (reference sequence). The CDR3 runs to 17 residues.

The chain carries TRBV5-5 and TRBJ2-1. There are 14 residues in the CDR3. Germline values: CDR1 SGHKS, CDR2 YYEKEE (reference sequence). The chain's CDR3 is CASSPLGYGNEQFF.

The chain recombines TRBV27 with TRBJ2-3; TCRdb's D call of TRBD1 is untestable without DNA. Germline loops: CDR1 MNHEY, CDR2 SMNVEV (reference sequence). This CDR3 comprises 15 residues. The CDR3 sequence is CASSLGQGFPDTQYF.

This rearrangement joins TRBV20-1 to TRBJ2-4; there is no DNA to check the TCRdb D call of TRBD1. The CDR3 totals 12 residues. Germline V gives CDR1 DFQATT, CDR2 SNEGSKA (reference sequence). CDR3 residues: CSARFQGNIQYF.

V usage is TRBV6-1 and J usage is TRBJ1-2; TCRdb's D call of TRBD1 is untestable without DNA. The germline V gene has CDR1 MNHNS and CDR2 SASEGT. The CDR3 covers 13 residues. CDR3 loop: CASSATGQNGYTF.

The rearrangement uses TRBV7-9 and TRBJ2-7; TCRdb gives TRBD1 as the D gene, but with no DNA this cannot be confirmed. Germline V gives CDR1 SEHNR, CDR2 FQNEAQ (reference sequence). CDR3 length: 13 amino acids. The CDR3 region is CASSLKGAGEQYF.

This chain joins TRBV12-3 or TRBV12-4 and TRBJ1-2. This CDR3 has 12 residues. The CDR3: CASRGRSYGYTF.

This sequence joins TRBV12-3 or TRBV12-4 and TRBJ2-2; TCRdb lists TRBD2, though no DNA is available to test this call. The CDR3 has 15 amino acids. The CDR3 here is CASSPREKFTGELFF.

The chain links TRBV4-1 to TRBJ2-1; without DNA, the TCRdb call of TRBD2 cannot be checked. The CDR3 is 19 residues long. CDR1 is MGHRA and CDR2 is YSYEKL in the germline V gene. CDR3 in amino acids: CASSQVLAGGPVTYNEQFF.

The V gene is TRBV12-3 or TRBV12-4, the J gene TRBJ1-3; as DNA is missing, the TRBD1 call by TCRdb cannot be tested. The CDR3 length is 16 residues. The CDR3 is CASSFSLDRAGNTIYF.